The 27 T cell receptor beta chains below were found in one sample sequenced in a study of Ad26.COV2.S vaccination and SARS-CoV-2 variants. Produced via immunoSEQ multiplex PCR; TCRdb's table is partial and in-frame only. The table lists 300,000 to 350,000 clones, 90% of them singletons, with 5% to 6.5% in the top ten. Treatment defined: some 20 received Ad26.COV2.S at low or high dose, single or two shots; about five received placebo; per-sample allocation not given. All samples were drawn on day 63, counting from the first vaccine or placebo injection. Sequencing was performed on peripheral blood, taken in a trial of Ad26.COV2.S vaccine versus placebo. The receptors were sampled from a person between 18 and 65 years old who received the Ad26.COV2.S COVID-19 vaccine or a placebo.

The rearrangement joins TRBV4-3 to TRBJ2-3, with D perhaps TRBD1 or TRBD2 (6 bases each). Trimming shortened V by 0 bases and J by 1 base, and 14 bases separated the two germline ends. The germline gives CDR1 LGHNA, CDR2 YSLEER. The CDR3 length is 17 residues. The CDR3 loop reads CASSQDLRGRGTDTQYF. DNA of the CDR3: TGCGCCAGCAGCCAAGATCTCCGGGGGCGCGGCACAGATACGCAGTATTTT.

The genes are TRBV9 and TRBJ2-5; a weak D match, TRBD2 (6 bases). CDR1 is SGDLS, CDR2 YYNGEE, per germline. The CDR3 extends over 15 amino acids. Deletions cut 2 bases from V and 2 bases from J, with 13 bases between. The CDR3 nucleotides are TGTGCCAGCAGCGTCGGCGGGACCCCTCAAGAGACCCAGTACTTC. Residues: CASSVGGTPQETQYF.

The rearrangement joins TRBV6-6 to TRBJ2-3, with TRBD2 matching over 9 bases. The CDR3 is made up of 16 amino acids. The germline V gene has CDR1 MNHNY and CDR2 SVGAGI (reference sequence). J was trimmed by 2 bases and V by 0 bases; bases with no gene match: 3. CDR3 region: CASSYSAGGITDTQYF. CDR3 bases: TGTGCCAGCAGTTACTCGGCGGGGGGGATCACAGATACGCAGTATTTT.

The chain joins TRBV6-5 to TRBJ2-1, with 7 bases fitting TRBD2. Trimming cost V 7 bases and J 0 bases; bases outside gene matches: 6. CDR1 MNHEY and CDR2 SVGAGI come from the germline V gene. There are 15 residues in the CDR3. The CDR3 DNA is TGTGCCAGCATGCGGGAGACCTTCTCCTACAATGAGCAGTTCTTC. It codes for CASMRETFSYNEQFF.

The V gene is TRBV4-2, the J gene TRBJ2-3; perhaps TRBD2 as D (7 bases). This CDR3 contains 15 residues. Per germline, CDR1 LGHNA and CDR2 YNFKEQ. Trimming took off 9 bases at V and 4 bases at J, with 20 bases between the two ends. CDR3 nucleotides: TGTGCCAGTGGGGGGGCTGGGATGGGCGCAGATACGCAGTATTTT. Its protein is CASGGAGMGADTQYF.

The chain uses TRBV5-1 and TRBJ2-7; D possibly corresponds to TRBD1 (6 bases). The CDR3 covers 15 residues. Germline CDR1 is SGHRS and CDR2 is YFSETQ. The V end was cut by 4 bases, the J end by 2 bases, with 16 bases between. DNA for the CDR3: TGCGCCAGCAGCGTCTGGACAGAAACCCCCTACGAGCAGTACTTC. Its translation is CASSVWTETPYEQYF.

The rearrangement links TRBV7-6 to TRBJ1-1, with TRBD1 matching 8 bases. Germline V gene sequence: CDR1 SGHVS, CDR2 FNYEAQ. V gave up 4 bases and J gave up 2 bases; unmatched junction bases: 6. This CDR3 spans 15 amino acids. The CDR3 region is CASSSRTGPNTEAFF. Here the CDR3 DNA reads TGTGCCAGCAGCTCACGGACAGGGCCTAACACTGAAGCTTTCTTT.

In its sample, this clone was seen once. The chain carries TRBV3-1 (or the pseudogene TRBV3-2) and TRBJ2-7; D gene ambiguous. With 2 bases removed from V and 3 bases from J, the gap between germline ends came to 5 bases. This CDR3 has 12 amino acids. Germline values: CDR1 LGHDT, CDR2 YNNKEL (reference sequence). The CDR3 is CASSQYDYEQYF. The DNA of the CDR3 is TGTGCCAGCAGCCAATACGACTACGAGCAGTACTTC.

The DNA for the CDR3 is TGTGCCAGTAGTATCGAGCCAGGGCATGCAACTAATGAAAAACTGTTTTTT. It codes for CASSIEPGHATNEKLFF. The chain employs TRBV19 and TRBJ1-4, with a possible D match to TRBD1 (5 bases). V shed 3 bases and J shed 0 bases, with 14 bases lying between them. This CDR3 has 17 residues. Per germline, CDR1 LNHDA and CDR2 SQIVND (reference sequence).

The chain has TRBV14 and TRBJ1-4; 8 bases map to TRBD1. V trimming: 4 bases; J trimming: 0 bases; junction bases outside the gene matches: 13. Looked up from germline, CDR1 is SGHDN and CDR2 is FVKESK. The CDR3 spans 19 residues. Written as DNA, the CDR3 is TGTGCCAGCAGCCCAGGGACAGGAGGAGTCCCTGCAACTAATGAAAAACTGTTTTTT. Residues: CASSPGTGGVPATNEKLFF.

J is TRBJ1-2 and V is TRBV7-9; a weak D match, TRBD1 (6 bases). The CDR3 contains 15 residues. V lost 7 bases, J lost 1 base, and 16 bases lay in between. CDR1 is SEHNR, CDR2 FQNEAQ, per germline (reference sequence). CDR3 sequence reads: CASNFGGAGNYGYTF. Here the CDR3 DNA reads TGTGCCAGCAATTTCGGGGGGGCGGGTAACTATGGCTACACCTTC. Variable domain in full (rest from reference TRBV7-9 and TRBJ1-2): DTGVSQNPRHKITKRGQNVTFRCDPISEHNRLYWYRQTLGQGPEFLTYFQNEAQLEKSRLLSDRFSAERPKGSFSTLEIQRTEQGDSAMYLCASNFGGAGNYGYTFGSGTRLTVV.

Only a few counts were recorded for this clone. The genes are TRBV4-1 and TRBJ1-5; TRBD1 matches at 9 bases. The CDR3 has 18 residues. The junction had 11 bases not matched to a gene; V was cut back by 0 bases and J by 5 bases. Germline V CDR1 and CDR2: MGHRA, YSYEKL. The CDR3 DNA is TGCGCCAGCAGCCAAGATCGGTATACAGGGGGCAGGGATCAGCCCCAGCATTTT. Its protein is CASSQDRYTGGRDQPQHF.

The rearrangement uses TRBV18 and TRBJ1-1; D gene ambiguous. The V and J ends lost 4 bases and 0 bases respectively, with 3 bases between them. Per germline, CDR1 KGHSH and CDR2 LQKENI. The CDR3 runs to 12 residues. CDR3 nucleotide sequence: TGTGCCAGCTCACAGGTGAACACTGAAGCTTTCTTT. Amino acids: CASSQVNTEAFF.

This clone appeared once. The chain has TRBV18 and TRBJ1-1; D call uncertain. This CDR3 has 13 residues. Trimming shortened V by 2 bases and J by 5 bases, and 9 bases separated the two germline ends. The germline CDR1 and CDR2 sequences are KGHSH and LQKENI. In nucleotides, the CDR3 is TGTGCCAGCTCACCATCATGGCAAACTGAAGCTTTCTTT. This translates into CASSPSWQTEAFF.

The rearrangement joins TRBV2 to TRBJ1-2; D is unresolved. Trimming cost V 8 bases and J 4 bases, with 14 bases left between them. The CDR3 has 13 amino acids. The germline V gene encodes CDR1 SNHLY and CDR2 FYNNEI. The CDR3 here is CASDPSGFYGYTF. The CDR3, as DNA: TGTGCCAGCGACCCTTCAGGCTTCTATGGCTACACCTTC.

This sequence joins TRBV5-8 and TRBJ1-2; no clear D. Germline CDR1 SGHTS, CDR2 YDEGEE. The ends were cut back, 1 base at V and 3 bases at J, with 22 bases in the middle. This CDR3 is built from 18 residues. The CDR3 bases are TGTGCCAGCAGCTTGTTAGGTTCGTGGGAACAGCGGGACTATGGCTACACCTTC. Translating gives CASSLLGSWEQRDYGYTF.

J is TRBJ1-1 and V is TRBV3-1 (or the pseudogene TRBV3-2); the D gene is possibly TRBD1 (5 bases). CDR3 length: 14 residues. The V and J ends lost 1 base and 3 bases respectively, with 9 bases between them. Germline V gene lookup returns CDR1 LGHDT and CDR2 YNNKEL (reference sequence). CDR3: CASSQGFRDTEAFF. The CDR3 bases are TGTGCCAGCAGCCAAGGGTTCAGGGACACTGAAGCTTTCTTT.

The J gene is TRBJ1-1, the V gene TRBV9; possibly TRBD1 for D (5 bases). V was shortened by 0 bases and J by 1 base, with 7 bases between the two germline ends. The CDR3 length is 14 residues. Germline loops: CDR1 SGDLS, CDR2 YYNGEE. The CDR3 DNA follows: TGTGCCAGCAGCGTAGAACAGGAGAACACTGAAGCTTTCTTT. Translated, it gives CASSVEQENTEAFF.

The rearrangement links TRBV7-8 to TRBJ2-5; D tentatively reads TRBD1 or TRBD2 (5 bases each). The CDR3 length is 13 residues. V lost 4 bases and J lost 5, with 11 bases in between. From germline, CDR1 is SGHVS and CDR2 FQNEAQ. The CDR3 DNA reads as TGTGCCAGCAGCTGGGACCTCTGGGAGACCCAGTACTTC. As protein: CASSWDLWETQYF.

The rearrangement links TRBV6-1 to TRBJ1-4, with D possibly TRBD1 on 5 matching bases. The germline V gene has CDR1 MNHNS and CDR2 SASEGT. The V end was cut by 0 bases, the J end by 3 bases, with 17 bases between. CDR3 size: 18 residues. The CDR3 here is CASSEARQPGVANEKLFF. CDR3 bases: TGTGCCAGCAGTGAAGCCCGACAGCCTGGAGTAGCTAATGAAAAACTGTTTTTT.

The DNA of the CDR3 is TGTGCCAGCAGCCAAGATTGGGGGTATAGCGGGAGTTGGGACACAGATACGCAGTATTTT. Translating it yields CASSQDWGYSGSWDTDTQYF. This chain uses TRBV14 with TRBJ2-3; 9 nucleotides match TRBD2. CDR1 SGHDN and CDR2 FVKESK come from the germline V gene. Trimming at V came to 0 bases and at J to 2 bases, leaving 15 bases not matched to a gene. The CDR3 is made up of 20 amino acids.

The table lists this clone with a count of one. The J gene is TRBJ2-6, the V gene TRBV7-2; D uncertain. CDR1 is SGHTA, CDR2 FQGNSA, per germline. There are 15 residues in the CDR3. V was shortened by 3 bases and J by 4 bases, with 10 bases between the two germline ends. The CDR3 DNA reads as TGTGCCAGCAGCTTTTCCGTCGGCGGGGCCAACGTCCTGACTTTC. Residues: CASSFSVGGANVLTF.

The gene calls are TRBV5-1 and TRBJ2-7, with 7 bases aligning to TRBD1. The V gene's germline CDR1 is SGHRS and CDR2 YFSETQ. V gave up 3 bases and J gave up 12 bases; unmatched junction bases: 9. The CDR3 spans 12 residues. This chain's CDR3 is CASSSTGALGYF. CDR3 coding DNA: TGCGCCAGCAGCTCCACAGGGGCCTTAGGGTACTTC.

The CDR3 region has the DNA TGTGCCAGCAGCGTGGACAGGGCCTGGGAGACCCAGTACTTC. It specifies CASSVDRAWETQYF. The chain employs TRBV2 and TRBJ2-5, with TRBD1 matching 8 bases. The CDR3 covers 14 residues. Germline assignment: CDR1 SNHLY and CDR2 FYNNEI. V dropped 6 bases and J dropped 5; count of bases not matched to a gene: 8.

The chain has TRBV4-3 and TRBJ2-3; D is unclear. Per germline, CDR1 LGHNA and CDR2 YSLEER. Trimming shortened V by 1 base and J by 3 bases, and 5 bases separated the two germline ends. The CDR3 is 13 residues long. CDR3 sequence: CASSQVETDTQYF. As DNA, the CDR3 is TGCGCCAGCAGCCAAGTGGAGACAGATACGCAGTATTTT.

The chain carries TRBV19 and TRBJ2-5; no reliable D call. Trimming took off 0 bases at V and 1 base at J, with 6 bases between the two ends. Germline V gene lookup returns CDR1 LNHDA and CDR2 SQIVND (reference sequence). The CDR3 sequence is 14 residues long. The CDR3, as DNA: TGTGCCAGTAGTATAGATGTTTTCCAAGAGACCCAGTACTTC. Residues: CASSIDVFQETQYF.

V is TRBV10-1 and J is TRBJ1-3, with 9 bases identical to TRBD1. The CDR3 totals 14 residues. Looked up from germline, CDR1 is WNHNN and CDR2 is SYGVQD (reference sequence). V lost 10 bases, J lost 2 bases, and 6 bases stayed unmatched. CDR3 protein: CATRQGGTGNTIYF. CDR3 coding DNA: TGCGCCACCCGACAGGGGGGAACTGGAAACACCATATATTTT.